The 9 T cell receptor beta chains below all came from one sample that was sequenced in a study of shared clonotypes between healthy human individuals. The protocol was immunoSEQ multiplex PCR, while the TCRdb copy is restricted to in-frame clones and leaves out a portion. The sample holds around 600,000 clones, around 97% seen once. Material: naive CD4+ T cells sorted from blood. Indicated subset: CD45RA+ positively selected. All receptors come from a woman in her 30s in good health.

Here the CDR3 DNA reads TGTGCCAGCAGTTCCACCTCCACTAGCGGAAGAGTCCCAGATACGCAGTATTTT. Translated: CASSSTSTSGRVPDTQYF. The genes are TRBV27 and TRBJ2-3, with 8 positions matching TRBD2. V gave up 4 bases and J gave up 4 bases; unmatched junction bases: 16. Per the germline V gene, CDR1 is MNHEY and CDR2 is SMNVEV (reference sequence). The CDR3 consists of 18 residues.

The chain employs TRBV28 and TRBJ2-5; 8 bases agree with TRBD2. The V gene's germline CDR1 is MDHEN and CDR2 SYDVKM. The junction had 11 bases not matched to a gene; V was cut back by 0 bases and J by 2 bases. This CDR3 region has 18 residues. The CDR3 spells CASSLWPISGSGQETQYF. The CDR3 nucleotides read TGTGCCAGCAGTTTATGGCCGATAAGCGGGAGTGGACAAGAGACCCAGTACTTC.

This rearrangement joins TRBV4-1 to TRBJ2-5, with 9 bases matching TRBD2. Germline CDR1 and CDR2: MGHRA and YSYEKL. V dropped 3 bases and J dropped 5; count of bases not matched to a gene: 4. CDR3 length: 14 amino acids. CDR3: CASSHPSGTETQYF. In DNA form, the CDR3 reads TGCGCCAGCAGCCACCCTAGCGGGACGGAGACCCAGTACTTC.

The V gene is TRBV29-1, the J gene TRBJ2-5; D gene uncertain. V was trimmed by 4 bases and J by 1 base, leaving 10 bases between them. CDR3 length: 13 amino acids. CDR1 is SQVTM and CDR2 is ANQGSEA in the germline V gene. The DNA for the CDR3 is TGCAGCGTTGGAAGGTCGCCCCAAGAGACCCAGTACTTC. Amino acid sequence: CSVGRSPQETQYF. The full variable domain, in which reference TRBV29-1 and TRBJ2-5 provide the parts outside the CDR3, is SAVISQKPSRDICQRGTSLTIQCQVDSQVTMMFWYRQQPGQSLTLIATANQGSEATYESGFVIDKFPISRPNLTFSTLTVSNMSPEDSSIYLCSVGRSPQETQYFGPGTRLLVL.

This CDR3 is CASSSSGQGVLAEQFF. The CDR3 DNA reads TGTGCCAGCAGCTCTTCAGGACAGGGCGTTTTGGCTGAGCAGTTCTTC. J is TRBJ2-1 and V is TRBV7-8, with 8 bases that match TRBD1. The CDR3 spans 16 residues. Germline values: CDR1 SGHVS, CDR2 FQNEAQ. With 4 bases clipped from V and 9 bases from J, the junction kept 14 bases outside the gene matches.

The chain joins TRBV7-6 to TRBJ1-2, with 8 positions matching TRBD1. In germline, CDR1 is SGHVS, CDR2 FNYEAQ. This CDR3 comprises 18 residues. Trimming took 4 bases from V and 4 from J; bases not matched to a gene: 17. CDR3 sequence (DNA): TGTGCCAGCAGCTCCAGCTTAATGGGAAGACAGGGGAGCTATGGCTACACCTTC. It translates to CASSSSLMGRQGSYGYTF. Full variable domain (rest looked up from reference TRBV7-6 and TRBJ1-2): GAGVSQSPRYKVTKRGQDVALRCDPISGHVSLYWYRQALGQGPEFLTYFNYEAQQDKSGLPNDRFSAERPEGSISTLTIQRTEQRDSAMYRCASSSSLMGRQGSYGYTFGSGTRLTVV.

The V call is TRBV27, the J call TRBJ2-1, with D unresolved. Germline CDR1 is MNHEY and CDR2 is SMNVEV (reference sequence). This CDR3 is 14 amino acids long. V shed 5 bases and J shed 6 bases, with 14 bases lying between them. In nucleotides, the CDR3 is TGTGCCAGCAGTCCCTCATTTTTCGTCAATGAGCAGTTCTTC. This sequence encodes CASSPSFFVNEQFF.

This chain connects TRBV2 to TRBJ2-1; D remains unclear. Germline values: CDR1 SNHLY, CDR2 FYNNEI. V was pared by 4 bases and J by 7 bases, with 5 bases between. CDR3 length: 11 residues. This CDR3 is CASSAWNEQFF. The CDR3 DNA reads as TGTGCCAGCAGTGCGTGGAATGAGCAGTTCTTC.

This chain joins TRBV4-1 and TRBJ2-5; maybe TRBD2 (5 bases). The end of the DNA fits TRBJ2-7 better, so the J call may be wrong. CDR1 and CDR2 (germline): MGHRA, YSYEKL. There are 14 residues in the CDR3. CDR3 loop: CASSHSAISYEQYF. CDR3 nucleotides: TGCGCCAGCAGCCATAGCGCGATCTCCTACGAGCAGTACTTC.